This is a list of T cell receptor beta chains from one sample in a study of T cell responses to AZD1222 COVID-19 vaccine. Using immunoSEQ multiplex PCR, the repertoire was profiled, and TCRdb retains in-frame clones only, with some absent. The profile shows 130,000 to 150,000 clones, approximately 90% of them singletons. Here the sequenced sample was peripheral blood, taken on day 0 of AZD1222 vaccination. The source is an adult in good health. Both conserved end residues are part of each CDR3. The D gene is left open where the match is weak. Some rows have no size entry. The others give once, few or many, or a class for an expanded clone.

j_call d_call v_call clone_size cdr3_aa cdr3_nt
TRBJ1-4 TRBD1 TRBV6-5 once CATRGPGEKLFF TGTGCCACCAGGGGGCCCGGGGAAAAACTGTTTTTT
TRBJ2-3 - TRBV30 - CAWSVPLRHTDTQYF TGTGCCTGGAGTGTACCTCTGCGGCACACAGATACGCAGTATTTT
TRBJ2-1 - TRBV5-1 - CATRRSDYNEQFF TGCGCCACCCGTAGGTCGGACTACAATGAGCAGTTCTTC
TRBJ2-5 - TRBV28 - CASSLREPGDQETQYF TGTGCCAGCAGTTTAAGGGAGCCTGGGGACCAAGAGACCCAGTACTTC
TRBJ1-2 - TRBV3-1/TRBV3-2 - CASSQDLGPNYGYTF TGTGCCAGCAGCCAAGATCTCGGACCGAACTATGGCTACACCTTC
TRBJ1-5 - TRBV6-5 - CASSPDSGGVQPQHF TGTGCCAGCAGTCCAGACTCCGGGGGTGTTCAGCCCCAGCATTTT
TRBJ1-4 - TRBV25-1 - CASSAKGWSEKLFF TGTGCCAGCAGTGCCAAAGGGTGGAGTGAAAAACTGTTTTTT
TRBJ1-5 - TRBV18 - CASSPPLGGMQPQHF TGTGCCAGCTCACCACCGTTGGGGGGGATGCAGCCCCAGCATTTT
TRBJ1-1 - TRBV6-5 once CASTTSQIPGTEAFF TGTGCCAGCACTACATCCCAAATACCGGGAACTGAAGCTTTCTTT
TRBJ1-4 - TRBV3-1/TRBV3-2 - CASSQDGAINEKLFF TGTGCCAGCAGCCAAGACGGGGCCATAAATGAAAAACTGTTTTTT
TRBJ2-7 TRBD1 TRBV16 - CASSPSDWTGDDEQYF TGTGCCAGCAGCCCCTCAGATTGGACAGGGGACGACGAGCAGTACTTC
TRBJ1-5 TRBD1 TRBV9 - CASSAGGVNQPQHF TGTGCCAGCAGCGCAGGGGGAGTGAATCAGCCCCAGCATTTT
TRBJ2-1 - TRBV6-5 - CASRETDSYNEQFF TGTGCCAGCAGGGAGACGGACTCCTACAATGAGCAGTTCTTC
TRBJ2-4 - TRBV29-1 - CSVVLGTLRGNIQYF TGCAGCGTTGTACTCGGGACTCTGAGGGGAAACATTCAGTACTTC
TRBJ2-1 TRBD2 TRBV4-2 - CASSHGLAGGSPGGNEQFF TGTGCCAGCAGCCACGGACTAGCGGGGGGCTCCCCGGGTGGGAATGAGCAGTTCTTC
TRBJ2-7 TRBD2 TRBV27 - CASSSGLAFYEQYF TGTGCCAGCAGTTCGGGACTAGCGTTCTACGAGCAGTACTTC